The rows below give T cell receptor beta chains drawn from one sample of a study of cytomegalovirus exposure and HLA in healthy donors. Profiled with immunoSEQ multiplex PCR; TCRdb holds only in-frame clones, not every one. This sample has about 170,000 clones, with roughly 84% found just once. The material sequenced was PBMCs. The receptors were sampled from a man under 40 in good health and CMV-seropositive. Each CDR3 is given with its conserved first and last residue. Fields, in order: clone size, J gene, V gene, D gene, CDR3 DNA, CDR3 protein. The D gene is left open where the match is weak. Clone size is given for some rows only: seen once, a few or many times, or a class if the clone is expanded.

>NA|TRBJ2-1|TRBV7-3|NA
TGTGCCAGCAGCTTAGAGGGTTGGCATGAGCAGTTCTTC
CASSLEGWHEQFF
>NA|TRBJ2-5|TRBV11-3|TRBD1
TGTGCCAGCAGCTTACACCGGGAAACAGGGGGCGGCCAAGAGACCCAGTACTTC
CASSLHRETGGGQETQYF
>NA|TRBJ2-3|TRBV6-5|NA
TGTGCCAGCAGTACCGCCGGGAACAACGCGGATACGCAGTATTTT
CASSTAGNNADTQYF
>NA|TRBJ2-7|TRBV18|NA
TGTGCCAGCTCATCCGGTAGCCAATACGAGCAGTACTTC
CASSSGSQYEQYF
>few|TRBJ1-5|TRBV4-3|TRBD1
TGCGCCAGCAGCCAAGATGGACAGGGTGGCAATCAGCCCCAGCATTTT
CASSQDGQGGNQPQHF
>NA|TRBJ1-3|TRBV7-2|TRBD1
TGTGCCAGCAGCTTACTCGGACAGGGGGCGTGGGGAAACACCATATATTTT
CASSLLGQGAWGNTIYF
>NA|TRBJ1-2|TRBV7-9|NA
TGTGCCAGCAGCCACGGGATCGTGGACCCGGAAGGCTACACCTTC
CASSHGIVDPEGYTF
>NA|TRBJ2-7|TRBV4-3|NA
TGCGCCAGCAGCCAAGATTACAGCTACGAGCAGTACTTC
CASSQDYSYEQYF
>NA|TRBJ1-2|TRBV7-2|TRBD1
TGTGCCAGCAGCTCTACAGGGGGGATGGTAGGCTACACCTTC
CASSSTGGMVGYTF
>NA|TRBJ2-1|TRBV19|NA
TGTGCCAGTAGTTGGAGCGGCGGAGGGGTGGGTTACAATGAGCAGTTCTTC
CASSWSGGGVGYNEQFF
>NA|TRBJ1-4|TRBV5-6|TRBD1
TGTGCCAGCAGCTTATGGACAGGGATATCAACTAATGAAAAACTGTTTTTT
CASSLWTGISTNEKLFF
>few|TRBJ2-3|TRBV6-1|TRBD1
TGTGCCAGCAGTGAGGGACAGGGGGCAGATACGCAGTATTTT
CASSEGQGADTQYF
>NA|TRBJ2-1|TRBV7-6|TRBD2
TGTGCCAGCAGCTTAGCAGGGACTACCTACAATGAGCAGTTCTTC
CASSLAGTTYNEQFF
>NA|TRBJ2-4|TRBV19|TRBD2
TGTGCCAGTAGTATCTCTAGCGGGACGAACATTCAGTACTTC
CASSISSGTNIQYF
>few|TRBJ2-3|TRBV6-5|NA
TGTGCCAGCAGTTACTCGATATCGGGGTACACAGATACGCAGTATTTT
CASSYSISGYTDTQYF
>NA|TRBJ2-3|TRBV15|NA
TGTGCCACCAGCAACCAGGGCACAGATACGCAGTATTTT
CATSNQGTDTQYF
>NA|TRBJ2-5|TRBV7-2|NA
TGTGCCAGCAGCCCAATGGCTAGCCGCGAGACCCAGTACTTC
CASSPMASRETQYF
>NA|TRBJ1-3|TRBV2|NA
TGTGCCAGCAGGGAGAACTCTGGAAACACCATATATTTT
CASRENSGNTIYF
>NA|TRBJ2-5|TRBV7-9|NA
TGTGCCAGCAGCTTATATGAGTTCCAAGAGACCCAGTACTTC
CASSLYEFQETQYF
>NA|TRBJ2-1|TRBV11-3|NA
TGTGCCAGCAGCCCCGCCCGGGACTTCTCCTACAATGAGCAGTTCTTC
CASSPARDFSYNEQFF
>NA|TRBJ2-3|TRBV7-2|TRBD2
TGTGCCAGCAGCCCAATCACTAGCGGGATCACAGATACGCAGTATTTT
CASSPITSGITDTQYF
>NA|TRBJ2-3|TRBV2|NA
TGTGCCAGCAGCCAAAGCGGGTACACAGATACGCAGTATTTT
CASSQSGYTDTQYF
>NA|TRBJ1-4|TRBV4-1|TRBD1
TGCGCCAGCAGCCAAGTGGGGACAGGAAATGAAAAACTGTTTTTT
CASSQVGTGNEKLFF
>NA|TRBJ2-3|TRBV5-1|TRBD1
TGCGCCAGCAGCTACAAACGACAGGGAACGCAGTATTTT
CASSYKRQGTQYF
>few|TRBJ2-5|TRBV15|TRBD2
TGTGCCACCAGCAGACCTTCATCCCCCTCTAGCGGGAGGGGGTTAGAGACCCAGTACTTC
CATSRPSSPSSGRGLETQYF
>NA|TRBJ1-2|TRBV5-5|NA
TGTGCCAGCAGCTTGGCGGTCAGGGACTATGGCTACACCTTC
CASSLAVRDYGYTF
>NA|TRBJ2-7|TRBV6-1|NA
TGTGCCAGCAGTGAAGAGGAGGGGGCGAGAAACGAGCAGTACTTC
CASSEEEGARNEQYF
>once|TRBJ2-3|TRBV7-9|TRBD2
TGTGCCAGCAGCTCGACGGACGGACTAGCGGGCACAGATACGCAGTATTTT
CASSSTDGLAGTDTQYF
>NA|TRBJ2-7|TRBV5-8|NA
TGTGCCAGCATGGGACATAACGAGCAGTACTTC
CASMGHNEQYF
>NA|TRBJ2-1|TRBV5-4|NA
TGTGCCAGCAGTCCTTCAGGGGACTCCTACAATGAGCAGTTCTTC
CASSPSGDSYNEQFF
>NA|TRBJ1-2|TRBV6-6|TRBD1
TGTGCCAGCAGTTCCGACAGGGCCGGCGGCTACACCTTC
CASSSDRAGGYTF
>NA|TRBJ1-5|TRBV7-2|NA
TGTGCCAGCAGCCCCAGGACAGTACATAGCAATCAGCCCCAGCATTTT
CASSPRTVHSNQPQHF
>NA|TRBJ2-7|TRBV5-6|TRBD2
TGTGCCAGCACTTGGGGGACTAGCGGCTACGAGCAGTACTTC
CASTWGTSGYEQYF
>NA|TRBJ1-2|TRBV11-3|TRBD1
TGTGCCAGCAGTCCGAGACAGGGCCCCGGAGGCTATGGCTACACCTTC
CASSPRQGPGGYGYTF
>NA|TRBJ1-2|TRBV6-1|NA
TGTGCCAGCATAAGACAAACGAACTATGGCTACACCTTC
CASIRQTNYGYTF
>once|TRBJ2-1|TRBV10-1|NA
TGCGCCAGCATGGCGGGCGGTTACAATGAGCAGTTCTTC
CASMAGGYNEQFF
>few|TRBJ1-1|TRBV5-6|NA
TGTGCCAGCAGCTTGGGGGCAGGCTGGTTTGGAGCTTTCTTT
CASSLGAGWFGAFF
>NA|TRBJ2-5|TRBV6-1|NA
TGTGCCAGCAGTGTCGGGGACTACCAAGAGACCCAGTACTTC
CASSVGDYQETQYF
>NA|TRBJ2-5|TRBV2|TRBD1
TGTGCCAGCAGTGGGGCCGGGACAGGAGGGGAGACCCAGTACTTC
CASSGAGTGGETQYF
>NA|TRBJ1-1|TRBV6-5|TRBD1
TGTGCCAGCAGAGCCACAGGGGTGAGGACTGAAGCTTTCTTT
CASRATGVRTEAFF
>NA|TRBJ2-7|TRBV27|TRBD2
TGTGCCAGCAGTTCGAGACTAGCGGGAGCGTTGGGGGAGCAGTACTTC
CASSSRLAGALGEQYF
>NA|TRBJ1-3|TRBV11-3|NA
TGTGCCAGCAGCTTGGGCTACTCTGGAAACACCATATATTTT
CASSLGYSGNTIYF
>NA|TRBJ1-2|TRBV6-5|TRBD1
TGTGCCAGCAGTCGGGACAGATTTAACTATGGCTACACCTTC
CASSRDRFNYGYTF
>NA|TRBJ2-5|TRBV5-1|NA
TGCGCCAGCAGCAGGACAGGGAGGGGAGAGACCCAGTACTTC
CASSRTGRGETQYF
>NA|TRBJ1-3|TRBV19|NA
TGTGCCAGTAAGAGTCAACAGGTTGGGTCTGGAAACACCATATATTTT
CASKSQQVGSGNTIYF
>few|TRBJ2-2|TRBV5-1|NA
TGCGCCAGCAGCTTGGGGGCTTCCGGGGAGCTGTTTTTT
CASSLGASGELFF
>NA|TRBJ1-2|TRBV27|TRBD1
TGTGCCAGCAGTTTTGGGACAGCTGCGAGTGGCTACACCTTC
CASSFGTAASGYTF
>NA|TRBJ1-1|TRBV5-4|NA
TGTGCCAGCAGCTTGGATGGTTGGGGGGGTGAAGCTTTCTTT
CASSLDGWGGEAFF
>NA|TRBJ2-1|TRBV12-5|NA
TGTGCTAGTGACCCGGGACTCCCCTCGGGTGAGCAGTTCTTC
CASDPGLPSGEQFF
>NA|TRBJ2-3|TRBV7-9|TRBD1
TGTGCCAGCAGTTCCTTCGGGGACAGGGCTTCAGATACGCAGTATTTT
CASSSFGDRASDTQYF
>NA|TRBJ2-1|TRBV29-1|NA
TGCAGCGTTGGGTCACTGTCCTACAATGAGCAGTTCTTC
CSVGSLSYNEQFF